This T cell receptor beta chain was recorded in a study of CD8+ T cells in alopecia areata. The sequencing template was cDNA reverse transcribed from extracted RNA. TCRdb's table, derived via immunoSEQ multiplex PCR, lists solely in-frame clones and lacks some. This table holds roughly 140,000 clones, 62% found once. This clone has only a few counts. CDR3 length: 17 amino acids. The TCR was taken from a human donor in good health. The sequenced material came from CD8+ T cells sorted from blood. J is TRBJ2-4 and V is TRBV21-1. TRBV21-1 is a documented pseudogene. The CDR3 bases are TGTGCCAGCAGCACCCCGAGGGGGGATAGTGCCAAAAACATTCAGTACTTC. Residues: CASSTPRGDSAKNIQYF.